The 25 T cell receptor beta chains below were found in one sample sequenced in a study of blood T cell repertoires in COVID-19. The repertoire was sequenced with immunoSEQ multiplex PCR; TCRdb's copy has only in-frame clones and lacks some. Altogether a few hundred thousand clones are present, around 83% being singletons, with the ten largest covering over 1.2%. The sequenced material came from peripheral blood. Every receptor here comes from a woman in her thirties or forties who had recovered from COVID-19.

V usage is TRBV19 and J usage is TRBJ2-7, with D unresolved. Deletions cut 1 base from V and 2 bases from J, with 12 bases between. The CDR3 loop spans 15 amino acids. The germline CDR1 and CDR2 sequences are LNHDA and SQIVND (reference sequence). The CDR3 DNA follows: TGTGCCAGTAGTATAGGGTGGAGCTTCCCCTACGAGCAGTACTTC. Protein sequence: CASSIGWSFPYEQYF.

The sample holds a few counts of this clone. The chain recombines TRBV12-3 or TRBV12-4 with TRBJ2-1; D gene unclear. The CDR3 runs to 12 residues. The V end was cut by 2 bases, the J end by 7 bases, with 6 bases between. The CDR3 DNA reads TGTGCCAGCAGTTTAACAGTTAATGAGCAGTTCTTC. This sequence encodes CASSLTVNEQFF.

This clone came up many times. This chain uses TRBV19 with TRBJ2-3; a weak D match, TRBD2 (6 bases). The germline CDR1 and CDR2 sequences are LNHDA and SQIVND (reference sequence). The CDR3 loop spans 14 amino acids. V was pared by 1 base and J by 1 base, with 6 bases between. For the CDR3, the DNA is TGTGCCAGTAGTATAGCGGGGGGCACAGATACGCAGTATTTT. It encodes CASSIAGGTDTQYF.

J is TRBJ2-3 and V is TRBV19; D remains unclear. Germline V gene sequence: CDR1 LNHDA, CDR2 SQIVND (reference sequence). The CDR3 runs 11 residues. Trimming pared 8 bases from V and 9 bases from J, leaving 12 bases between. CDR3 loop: CASGSDMTQYF. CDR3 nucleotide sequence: TGTGCCAGTGGATCCGACATGACGCAGTATTTT.

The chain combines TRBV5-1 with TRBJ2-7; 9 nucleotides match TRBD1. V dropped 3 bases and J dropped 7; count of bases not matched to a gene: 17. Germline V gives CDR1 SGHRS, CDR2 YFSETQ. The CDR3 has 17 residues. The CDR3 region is CASSWGAPGQGVVEQYF. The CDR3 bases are TGCGCCAGCAGCTGGGGCGCCCCGGGACAGGGAGTGGTAGAGCAGTACTTC.

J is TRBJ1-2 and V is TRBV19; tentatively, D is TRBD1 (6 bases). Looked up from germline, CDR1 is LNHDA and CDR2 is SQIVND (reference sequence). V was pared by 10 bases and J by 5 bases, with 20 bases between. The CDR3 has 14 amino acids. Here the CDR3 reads CATAGTITGYGYTF. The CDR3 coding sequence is TGTGCCACCGCCGGGACAATTACTGGGTATGGCTACACCTTC.

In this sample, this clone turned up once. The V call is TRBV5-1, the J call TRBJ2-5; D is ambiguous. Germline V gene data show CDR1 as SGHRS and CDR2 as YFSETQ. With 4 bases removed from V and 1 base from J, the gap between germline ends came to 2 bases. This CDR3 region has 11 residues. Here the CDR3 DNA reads TGCGCCAGCAGCCTCCAAGAGACCCAGTACTTC. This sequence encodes CASSLQETQYF.

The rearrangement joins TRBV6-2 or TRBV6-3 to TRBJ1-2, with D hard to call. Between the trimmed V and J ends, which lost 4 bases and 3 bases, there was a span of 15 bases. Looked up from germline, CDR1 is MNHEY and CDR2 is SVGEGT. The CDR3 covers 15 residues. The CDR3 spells CASSWSPVGDYGYTF. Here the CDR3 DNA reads TGTGCCAGCAGTTGGTCCCCGGTGGGCGACTATGGCTACACCTTC.

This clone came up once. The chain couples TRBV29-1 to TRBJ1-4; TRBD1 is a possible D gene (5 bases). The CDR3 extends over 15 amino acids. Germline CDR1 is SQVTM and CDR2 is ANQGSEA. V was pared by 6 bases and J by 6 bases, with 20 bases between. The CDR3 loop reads CSVRGLNSGDEKLFF. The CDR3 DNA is TGCAGCGTAAGAGGGCTAAACTCGGGGGATGAAAAACTGTTTTTT.

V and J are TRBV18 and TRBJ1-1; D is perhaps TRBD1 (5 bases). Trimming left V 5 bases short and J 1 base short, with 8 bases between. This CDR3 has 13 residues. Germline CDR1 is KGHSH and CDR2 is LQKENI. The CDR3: CASSYTGNTEAFF. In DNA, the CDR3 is TGTGCCAGCTCATACACAGGGAACACTGAAGCTTTCTTT.

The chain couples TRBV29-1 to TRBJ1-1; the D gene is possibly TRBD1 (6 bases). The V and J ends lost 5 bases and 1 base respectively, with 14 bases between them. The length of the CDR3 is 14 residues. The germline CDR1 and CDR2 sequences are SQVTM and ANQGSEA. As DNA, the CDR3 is TGCAGCGTTCAACAGGGTCTCTCGAACACTGAAGCTTTCTTT. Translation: CSVQQGLSNTEAFF.

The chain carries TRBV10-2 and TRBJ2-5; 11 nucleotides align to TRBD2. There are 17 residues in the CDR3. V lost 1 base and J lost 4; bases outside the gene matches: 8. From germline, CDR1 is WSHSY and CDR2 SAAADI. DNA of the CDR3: TGCGCCAGCAGTGAGTATGTCCCCGGACTAGCGGGAGAGACCCAGTACTTC. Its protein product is CASSEYVPGLAGETQYF.

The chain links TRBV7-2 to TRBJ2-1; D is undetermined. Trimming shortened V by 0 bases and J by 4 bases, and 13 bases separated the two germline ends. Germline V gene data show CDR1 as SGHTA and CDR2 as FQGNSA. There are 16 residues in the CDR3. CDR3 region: CASSLAATPPYNEQFF. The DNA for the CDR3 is TGTGCCAGCAGCTTAGCCGCGACACCGCCGTACAATGAGCAGTTCTTC.

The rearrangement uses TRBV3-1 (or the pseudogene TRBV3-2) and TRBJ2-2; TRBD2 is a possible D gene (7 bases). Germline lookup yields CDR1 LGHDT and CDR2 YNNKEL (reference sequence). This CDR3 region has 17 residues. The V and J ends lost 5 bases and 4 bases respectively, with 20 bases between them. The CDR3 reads CASSDTWAGAGTGELFF. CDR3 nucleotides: TGTGCCAGCAGCGACACGTGGGCGGGGGCTGGCACCGGGGAGCTGTTTTTT.

Written as DNA, the CDR3 is TGTGCCACCAAGGGGGAGCGTGTCATGAACACTGAAGCTTTCTTT. Encoded protein: CATKGERVMNTEAFF. The rearrangement links TRBV10-3 to TRBJ1-1, with D possibly being TRBD1 (6 bases). The germline V gene encodes CDR1 ENHRY and CDR2 SYGVKD. This CDR3 has 15 amino acids. Trimming took 10 bases from V and 0 from J, leaving 18 bases between them.

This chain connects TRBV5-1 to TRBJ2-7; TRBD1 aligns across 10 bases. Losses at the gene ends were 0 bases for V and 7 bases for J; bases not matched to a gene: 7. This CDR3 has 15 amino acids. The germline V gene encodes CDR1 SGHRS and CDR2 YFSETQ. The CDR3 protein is CASSLAPGQGFEQYF. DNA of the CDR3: TGCGCCAGCAGCTTGGCCCCGGGACAGGGGTTTGAGCAGTACTTC.

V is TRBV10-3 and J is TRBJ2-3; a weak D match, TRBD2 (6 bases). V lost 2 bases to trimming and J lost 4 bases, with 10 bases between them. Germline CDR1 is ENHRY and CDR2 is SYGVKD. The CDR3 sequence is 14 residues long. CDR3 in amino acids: CAISERPGADTQYF. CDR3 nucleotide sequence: TGTGCCATCAGTGAGCGGCCGGGGGCAGATACGCAGTATTTT.

The CDR3 nucleotides are TGTGCCAGCAGAAGACAGGGTTCCTACGAGCAGTACTTC. Protein sequence: CASRRQGSYEQYF. This chain links TRBV28 with TRBJ2-7, with 7 bases matching TRBD1. CDR1 is MDHEN, CDR2 SYDVKM, per germline. V shed 6 bases and J 1 base; nucleotides not matched to a gene: 3. The CDR3 sequence is 13 residues long.

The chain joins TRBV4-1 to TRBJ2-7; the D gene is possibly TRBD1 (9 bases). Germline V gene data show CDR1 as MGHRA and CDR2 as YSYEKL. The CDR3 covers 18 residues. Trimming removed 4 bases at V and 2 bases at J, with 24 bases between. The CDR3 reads CASSPGGEGQGNPYEQYF. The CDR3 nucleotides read TGCGCCAGCAGCCCGGGGGGGGAAGGACAGGGGAACCCCTACGAGCAGTACTTC.

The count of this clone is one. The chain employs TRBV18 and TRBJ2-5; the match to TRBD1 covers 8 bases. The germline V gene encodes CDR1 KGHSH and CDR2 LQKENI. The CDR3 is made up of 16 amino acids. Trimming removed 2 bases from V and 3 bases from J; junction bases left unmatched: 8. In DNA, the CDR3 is TGTGCCAGCTCACCAAGGGGCGGACAGGGTGAAGAGACCCAGTACTTC. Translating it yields CASSPRGGQGEETQYF.

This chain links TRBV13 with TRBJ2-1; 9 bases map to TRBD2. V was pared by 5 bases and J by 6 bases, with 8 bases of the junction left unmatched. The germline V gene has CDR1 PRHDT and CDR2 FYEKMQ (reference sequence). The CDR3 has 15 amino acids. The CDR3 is CASSPLAGTSNEQFF. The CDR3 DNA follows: TGTGCCAGCAGCCCCCTAGCGGGGACTTCCAATGAGCAGTTCTTC. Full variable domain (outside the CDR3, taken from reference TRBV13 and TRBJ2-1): AAGVIQSPRHLIKEKRETATLKCYPIPRHDTVYWYQQGPGQDPQFLISFYEKMQSDKGSIPDRFSAQQFSDYHSELNMSSLELGDSALYFCASSPLAGTSNEQFFGPGTRLTVL.

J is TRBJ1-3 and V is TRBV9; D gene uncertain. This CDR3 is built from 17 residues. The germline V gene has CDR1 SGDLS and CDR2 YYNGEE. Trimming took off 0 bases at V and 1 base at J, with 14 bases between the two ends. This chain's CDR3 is CASSVDTARMSGNTIYF. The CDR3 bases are TGTGCCAGCAGCGTAGACACAGCAAGGATGTCTGGAAACACCATATATTTT.

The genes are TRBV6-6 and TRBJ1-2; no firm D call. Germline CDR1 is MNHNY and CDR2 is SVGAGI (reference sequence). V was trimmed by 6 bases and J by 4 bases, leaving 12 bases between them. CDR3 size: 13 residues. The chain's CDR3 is CASSPISGYGYTF. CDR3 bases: TGTGCCAGCAGCCCCATTTCAGGCTATGGCTACACCTTC.

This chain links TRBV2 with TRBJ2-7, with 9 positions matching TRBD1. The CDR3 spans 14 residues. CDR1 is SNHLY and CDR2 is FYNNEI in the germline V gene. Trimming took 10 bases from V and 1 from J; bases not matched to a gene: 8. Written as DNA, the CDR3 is TGTGCCACCTCTCTAGGGACAGGGTCCTACGAGCAGTACTTC. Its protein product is CATSLGTGSYEQYF. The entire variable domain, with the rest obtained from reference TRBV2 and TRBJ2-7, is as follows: EPEVTQTPSHQVTQMGQEVILRCVPISNHLYFYWYRQILGQKVEFLVSFYNNEISEKSEIFDDQFSVERPDGSNFTLKIRSTKLEDSAMYFCATSLGTGSYEQYFGPGTRLTVT.

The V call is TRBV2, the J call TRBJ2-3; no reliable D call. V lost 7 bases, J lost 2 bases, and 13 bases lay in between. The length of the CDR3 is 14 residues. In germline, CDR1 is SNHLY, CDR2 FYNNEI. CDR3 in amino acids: CASIVLLLTDTQYF. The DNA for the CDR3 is TGTGCCAGCATTGTACTACTCCTCACAGATACGCAGTATTTT.